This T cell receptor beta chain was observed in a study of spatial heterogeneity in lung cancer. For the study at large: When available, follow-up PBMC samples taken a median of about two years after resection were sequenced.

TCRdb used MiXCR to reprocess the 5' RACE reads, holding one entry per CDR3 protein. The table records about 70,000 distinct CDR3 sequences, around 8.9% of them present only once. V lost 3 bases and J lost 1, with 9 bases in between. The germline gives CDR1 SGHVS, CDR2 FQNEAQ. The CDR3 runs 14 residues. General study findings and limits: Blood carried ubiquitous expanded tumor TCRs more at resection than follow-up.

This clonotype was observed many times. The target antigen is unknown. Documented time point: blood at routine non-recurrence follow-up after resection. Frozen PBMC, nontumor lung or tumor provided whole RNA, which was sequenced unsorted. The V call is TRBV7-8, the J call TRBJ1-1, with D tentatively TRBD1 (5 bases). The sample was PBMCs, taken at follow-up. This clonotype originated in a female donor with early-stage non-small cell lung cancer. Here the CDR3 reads CASSFIRGNTEAFF. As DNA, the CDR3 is TGTGCCAGCAGCTTCATTAGGGGGAACACTGAAGCTTTCTTT.